This T cell receptor (beta chain) was documented in a study of blood T cell repertoires in COVID-19. At the level of the study: COVID-19 samples, acute and convalescent, were from the United States, Italy and Spain. PBMCs, B-cell-depleted T cells, or T cells provided the cDNA or gDNA that made up the material.

From germline, CDR1 is SNHLY and CDR2 FYNNEI. V trimming: 6 bases; J trimming: 8 bases; junction bases outside the gene matches: 5. The CDR3 extends over 13 amino acids. In the original workflow: Amplification from reference gene primers served as the basis for estimated nucleated cell counts. Method: immunoSEQ multiplex PCR; TCRdb's copy keeps in-frame clones and lacks some. The DNA gave D and trimming, while V, J and clone size come from that table. The profile shows under 150,000 clones, 88% of them singletons. This clonotype was sampled from a human donor in a cohort sampled during active COVID-19. Sequencing was done on a sample of peripheral blood. The chain combines TRBV2 with TRBJ1-5, with 9 bases aligning to TRBD1. This chain's CDR3 is CASRDRGRKPQHF. The CDR3 nucleotides read TGTGCCAGCAGGGACAGGGGTCGAAAGCCCCAGCATTTT. The full variable domain, with the rest looked up from reference TRBV2 and TRBJ1-5, is EPEVTQTPSHQVTQMGQEVILRCVPISNHLYFYWYRQILGQKVEFLVSFYNNEISEKSEIFDDQFSVERPDGSNFTLKIRSTKLEDSAMYFCASRDRGRKPQHFGDGTRLSIL.